What follows describes a single TCR beta chain. The target antigen is unknown. The CDR3 extends over 13 amino acids. Germline values: CDR1 MGHRA, CDR2 YSYEKL. V shed 11 bases and J shed 7 bases, with 18 bases lying between them. This was the immunoSEQ v3.0 assay at survey level. Only in-frame clones appear in the TCRdb table, and some are missing; sequencing was by immunoSEQ multiplex PCR. Among 25,000 to 30,000 clones listed, roughly nine tenths were seen once. This specimen belongs to a study of long-term antiretroviral therapy in people with HIV. Study-level information: Specimens dating back about a decade before the 2015 immediate-ART recommendation are the oldest included.

Study results and caveats: Pre-ART expanded TRB clones stayed dominant throughout, though often decreasing after ART. Whereas controls had wider CDR3 length ranges, HIV repertoires had narrower ones.

The chain couples TRBV4-1 to TRBJ1-5, with unresolved D. This sequence was found in a man younger than 30 with HIV. The material was unsorted PBMCs, obtained 3.1 years after starting antiretroviral therapy. This CDR3 reads CAVSQDIGQPQHF. CDR3 sequence (DNA): TGCGCCGTCAGCCAAGACATTGGGCAGCCCCAGCATTTT.